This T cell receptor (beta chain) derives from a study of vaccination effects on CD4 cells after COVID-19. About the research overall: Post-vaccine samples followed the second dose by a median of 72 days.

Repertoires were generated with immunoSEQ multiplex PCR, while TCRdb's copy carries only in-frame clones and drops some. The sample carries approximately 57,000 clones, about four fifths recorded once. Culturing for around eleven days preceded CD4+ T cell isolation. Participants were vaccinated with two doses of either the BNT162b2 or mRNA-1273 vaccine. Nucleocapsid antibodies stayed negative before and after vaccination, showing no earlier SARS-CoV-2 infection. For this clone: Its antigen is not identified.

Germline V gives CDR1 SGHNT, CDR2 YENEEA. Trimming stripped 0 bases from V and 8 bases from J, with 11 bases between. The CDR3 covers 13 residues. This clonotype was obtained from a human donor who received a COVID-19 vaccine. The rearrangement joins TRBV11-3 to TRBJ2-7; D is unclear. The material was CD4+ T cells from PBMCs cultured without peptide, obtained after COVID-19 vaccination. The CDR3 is CASSLDFGTKQYF. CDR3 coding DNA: TGTGCCAGCAGCTTAGATTTTGGAACAAAGCAGTACTTC.